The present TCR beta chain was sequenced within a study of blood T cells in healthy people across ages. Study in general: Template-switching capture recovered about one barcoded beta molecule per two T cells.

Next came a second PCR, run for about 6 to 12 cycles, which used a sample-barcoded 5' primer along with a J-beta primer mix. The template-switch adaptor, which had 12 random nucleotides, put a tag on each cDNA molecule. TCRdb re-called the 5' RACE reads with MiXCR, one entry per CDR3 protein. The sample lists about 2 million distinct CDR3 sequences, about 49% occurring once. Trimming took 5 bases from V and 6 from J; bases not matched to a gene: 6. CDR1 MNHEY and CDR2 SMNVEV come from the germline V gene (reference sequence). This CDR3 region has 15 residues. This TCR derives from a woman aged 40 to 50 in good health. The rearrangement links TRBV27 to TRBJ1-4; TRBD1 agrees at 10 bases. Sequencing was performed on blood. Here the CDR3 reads CASSAETGGYEKLFF. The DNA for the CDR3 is TGTGCCAGCAGTGCAGAGACAGGGGGCTATGAAAAACTGTTTTTT.